One sample yielded the 23 T cell receptor beta chains listed below, sequenced in a study of T cell repertoires in cytomegalovirus infection. These receptors have no identified antigens. One entry per CDR3 protein results from TCRdb running MiXCR on the reads. The table includes about 130,000 distinct CDR3 sequences, roughly a quarter detected once. Sequencing was performed on PBMCs, sequenced either directly or after in vitro stimulation (not recorded which). Receptor source: a human donor in good health (CMV status not recorded). Some clones in this sample may be carry-over from other donors' samples.

The gene calls are TRBV28 and TRBJ2-3; TRBD2 agrees at 11 bases. The V segment lost 7 bases and the J segment 6 bases; nucleotides outside the gene matches: 12. CDR1 and CDR2 from the germline V gene are MDHEN and SYDVKM. The CDR3 has 16 amino acids. CDR3 protein: CASTQGGSGRGDTQYF. The CDR3 DNA follows: TGTGCCAGCACCCAAGGTGGTAGCGGGAGGGGGGATACGCAGTATTTT.

This clonotype was observed a few times. The rearrangement joins TRBV24-1 to TRBJ1-4; D is perhaps TRBD1 (5 bases). Deletions cut 4 bases from V and 7 bases from J, with 9 bases between. Germline lookup yields CDR1 KGHDR and CDR2 SFDVKD. CDR3 length equals 13 residues. This CDR3 reads CATSETGFEKLFF. Written as DNA, the CDR3 is TGTGCCACCAGTGAAACAGGTTTTGAAAAACTGTTTTTT.

Many counts were recorded for this clonotype. This chain links TRBV7-2 with TRBJ2-1; TRBD2 matches 7 bases. The germline V gene has CDR1 SGHTA and CDR2 FQGNSA. CDR3 size: 15 residues. V trimming: 5 bases; J trimming: 1 base; junction bases outside the gene matches: 5. The CDR3 protein is CASSRSSGSYNEQFF. CDR3 sequence (DNA): TGTGCCAGCAGCCGATCTAGCGGATCCTACAATGAGCAGTTCTTC.

CDR3 protein: CASSLIAGGPGTDTQYF. The CDR3 coding sequence is TGCGCCAGCAGCCTCATAGCGGGAGGGCCAGGCACAGATACGCAGTATTTT. The chain has TRBV4-1 and TRBJ2-3; 11 bases match TRBD2. The CDR3 consists of 17 residues. CDR1 MGHRA and CDR2 YSYEKL come from the germline V gene. The V gene end was trimmed by 4 bases and the J gene end by 1 base; junction bases not matched to a gene: 7.

This clonotype was picked up a small number of times. V gene TRBV7-9 combines with J gene TRBJ1-4; TRBD1 agrees at 10 bases. With 5 bases clipped from V and 7 bases from J, the junction kept 7 bases outside the gene matches. Germline CDR1 is SEHNR and CDR2 is FQNEAQ (reference sequence). This CDR3 has 15 residues. CDR3 amino acids: CASSQLTGGGEKLFF. The CDR3 coding sequence is TGTGCCAGCAGCCAACTGACAGGGGGCGGTGAAAAACTGTTTTTT.

This clonotype was seen a handful of times. The chain combines TRBV27 with TRBJ1-4; 9 bases are shared with TRBD1. Germline lookup yields CDR1 MNHEY and CDR2 SMNVEV (reference sequence). J gave up 6 bases and V 6 bases, and 5 bases lay outside the gene matches. The CDR3 length is 14 residues. Here the CDR3 reads CASRSGTGYEKLFF. CDR3 DNA: TGTGCCAGCAGAAGCGGGACAGGGTATGAAAAACTGTTTTTT.

The CDR3 DNA reads TGTGCCAGCAGTCGGGGTGGGACTACTCGGGAGACCCAGTACTTC. This sequence encodes CASSRGGTTRETQYF. The V and J genes are TRBV12-3 or TRBV12-4 and TRBJ2-5; TRBD2 matches 7 bases. This CDR3 comprises 15 residues. Unmatched junction bases numbered 11, after V lost 5 bases and J lost 5 bases.

This clonotype appeared a few times. J is TRBJ1-6 and V is TRBV6-5; no reliable D call. The CDR3 covers 14 residues. Trimming left V 0 bases short and J 8 bases short, with 8 bases between. CDR1 MNHEY and CDR2 SVGAGI come from the germline V gene. The chain's CDR3 is CASSYSLIDSPLHF. The CDR3 DNA reads as TGTGCCAGCAGTTACTCGTTGATAGATTCACCCCTCCACTTT.

This clonotype was counted at least ten times. V is TRBV28 and J is TRBJ1-5; D perhaps matches TRBD1 (6 bases). CDR1 is MDHEN and CDR2 is SYDVKM in the germline V gene. This CDR3 has 19 residues. V was shortened by 6 bases and J by 0 bases, with 24 bases between the two germline ends. The chain's CDR3 is CASSDPGTLRRDSNQPQHF. CDR3 nucleotide sequence: TGTGCCAGCAGCGACCCCGGGACACTCCGACGAGATAGCAATCAGCCCCAGCATTTT.

This rearrangement joins TRBV7-3 to TRBJ2-7; 11 nucleotides line up with TRBD2. The CDR3 loop spans 15 amino acids. Germline CDR1 reads SGHTA; CDR2 reads FQGTGA. V was pared by 4 bases and J by 2 bases, with 4 bases of the junction left unmatched. This chain's CDR3 is CASSSGTSGPYEQYF. CDR3 in DNA: TGTGCCAGCAGCTCCGGGACTAGCGGTCCCTACGAGCAGTACTTC.

This clonotype has only a few counts. The rearrangement links TRBV6-2 or TRBV6-3 to TRBJ2-2; the D is unclear. The length of the CDR3 is 18 residues. Germline values: CDR1 MNHEY, CDR2 SVGEGT. The V end was cut by 9 bases, the J end by 0 bases, with 23 bases between. CDR3 DNA: TGTGCCAGTACCGTTACAGAGAATTGGGCCGCGAACACCGGGGAGCTGTTTTTT. This sequence encodes CASTVTENWAANTGELFF.

The gene calls are TRBV4-1 and TRBJ2-5; D is ambiguous. CDR1 and CDR2 from the germline V gene are MGHRA and YSYEKL. Deletions cut 1 base from V and 1 base from J, with 10 bases between. The CDR3 runs 15 residues. The CDR3 DNA follows: TGCGCCAGCAGCCAAGTACCTACCTCCCAAGAGACCCAGTACTTC. Protein product: CASSQVPTSQETQYF.

This clonotype was seen a handful of times. V usage is TRBV7-9 and J usage is TRBJ1-2; D may be TRBD1 (6 bases). V dropped 10 bases and J dropped 7 bases, with 19 bases sitting between them. In germline, CDR1 is SEHNR, CDR2 FQNEAQ (reference sequence). CDR3 length equals 13 residues. CDR3 bases: TGTGCCACCGACAGGCAGGACGCTTTTGGCTACACCTTC. As protein: CATDRQDAFGYTF.

The CDR3 DNA is TGTGCCAGCACTGGGACCCAGGCCAGCAGTGACGAGCAGTACTTC. The encoded protein is CASTGTQASSDEQYF. This chain links TRBV28 with TRBJ2-7, with D possibly being TRBD1 or TRBD2 (5 bases each). Deletions cut 7 bases from V and 5 bases from J, with 21 bases between. Germline assignment: CDR1 MDHEN and CDR2 SYDVKM. CDR3 length: 15 amino acids.

This clonotype has a handful of counts. This chain links TRBV11-3 with TRBJ1-2; D is ambiguous. Per the germline V gene, CDR1 is SGHNT and CDR2 is YENEEA. Trimming pared 3 bases from V and 4 bases from J, leaving 9 bases between. The CDR3 length is 13 residues. The CDR3: CASSFRPLYGYTF. CDR3 DNA sequence: TGTGCCAGCAGCTTCCGCCCCCTCTATGGCTACACCTTC. The full variable domain, rest sourced from reference TRBV11-3 and TRBJ1-2, is EAGVVQSPRYKIIEKKQPVAFWCNPISGHNTLYWYLQNLGQGPELLIRYENEEAVDDSQLPKDRFSAERLKGVDSTLKIQPAELGDSAVYLCASSFRPLYGYTFGSGTRLTVV.

This clonotype was seen ten or more times. The V gene is TRBV7-8, the J gene TRBJ1-1; D gene unclear. The CDR3 extends over 13 amino acids. Trimming removed 1 base at V and 10 bases at J, with 13 bases between. Germline CDR1 is SGHVS and CDR2 is FQNEAQ. CDR3 DNA: TGTGCCAGCAGCTTAGAGTTTCGTCTCGGAGCTTTCTTT. It specifies CASSLEFRLGAFF.

This rearrangement joins TRBV6-5 to TRBJ1-1; tentative D call: TRBD1 (5 bases). Trimming removed 0 bases at V and 1 base at J, with 9 bases between. The length of the CDR3 is 15 residues. Germline CDR1 and CDR2: MNHEY and SVGAGI. Here the CDR3 reads CASSYSGGENTEAFF. The CDR3, as DNA: TGTGCCAGCAGTTACTCGGGGGGGGAGAACACTGAAGCTTTCTTT.

In its sample, this clonotype was seen a few times. The chain uses TRBV7-2 and TRBJ2-5, with 9 bases aligning to TRBD2. The CDR3 spans 14 residues. Germline lookup yields CDR1 SGHTA and CDR2 FQGNSA. Trimming took 0 bases from V and 6 from J; bases not matched to a gene: 2. CDR3: CASSLATSGQTQYF. CDR3 nucleotide sequence: TGTGCCAGCAGCTTAGCGACTAGCGGCCAGACCCAGTACTTC.

In this sample, this clonotype turned up a few times. This rearrangement joins TRBV5-6 to TRBJ2-7, with D uncertain. CDR3 size: 13 residues. V lost 2 bases, J lost 0 bases, and 6 bases lay in between. From germline, CDR1 is SGHDT and CDR2 YYEEEE. The chain's CDR3 is CASSFTGSYEQYV. The CDR3 DNA reads as TGTGCCAGCAGCTTCACGGGCTCCTACGAGCAGTACGTC.

This clonotype was detected only a few times. The CDR3 loop reads CASSLAQGALGANVLTF. CDR3 bases: TGTGCCAGCAGTTTAGCACAGGGGGCACTGGGGGCCAACGTCCTGACTTTC. The chain links TRBV28 to TRBJ2-6, with TRBD1 identical over 9 bases. CDR1 and CDR2 from the germline V gene are MDHEN and SYDVKM. This CDR3 region has 17 residues. Germline trimming cut 2 bases from V and 4 bases from J; bases unmatched to any gene: 6.

The J gene is TRBJ2-7, the V gene TRBV20-1; 8 nucleotides align to TRBD2. From germline, CDR1 is DFQATT and CDR2 SNEGSKA (reference sequence). V dropped 0 bases and J dropped 2; count of bases not matched to a gene: 6. The CDR3 has 15 residues. Here the CDR3 reads CSARDRTSGAYEQYF. CDR3 DNA: TGCAGTGCTAGAGATCGAACTAGCGGAGCCTACGAGCAGTACTTC.

This clonotype was recorded many times. The rearrangement uses TRBV7-2 and TRBJ1-1, with 9 bases that match TRBD1. CDR1 SGHTA and CDR2 FQGNSA come from the germline V gene. This CDR3 has 17 residues. The J segment lost 4 bases and the V segment lost 5 bases, leaving 14 bases of the junction unmatched. CDR3 sequence (DNA): TGTGCCAGCAGCCCCTGGGGGACAGGGCAGGGCACCACTGAAGCTTTCTTT. Amino acids: CASSPWGTGQGTTEAFF.

This clonotype appeared many times. The chain employs TRBV7-8 and TRBJ2-5; the match to TRBD2 covers 9 bases. Germline V gene data show CDR1 as SGHVS and CDR2 as FQNEAQ. J lost 1 base, V lost 7 bases, and 1 base had no gene match. CDR3 length: 13 residues. CDR3 DNA: TGTGCCAGCATGGGACTAGCCCAAGAGACCCAGTACTTC. It codes for CASMGLAQETQYF.